Included here is one TCR beta chain sequence, with context. TCRdb reprocessed the 5' RACE reads via MiXCR and lists one record per CDR3 protein. Seen here are about 660,000 distinct CDR3 sequences, 8.6% observed once, and the top ten hold approximately 0.96%. These data are taken from a study of identical twins. V was clipped by 5 bases and J by 4 bases; unmatched bases: 8. CDR3 size: 15 residues. Germline V gene lookup returns CDR1 SEHNR and CDR2 FQNEAQ (reference sequence). The data also belong to a second study, concerning yellow fever vaccine responses in identical twins.

Input material: PBMCs. This clonotype was obtained from a woman in her late teens or twenties in good health. The genes are TRBV7-9 and TRBJ2-3, with 8 nucleotides matching TRBD1. The CDR3 DNA sequence: TGTGCCAGCAGCCAAACCGGACAGGGCCCAGATACGCAGTATTTT. Translating it yields CASSQTGQGPDTQYF.